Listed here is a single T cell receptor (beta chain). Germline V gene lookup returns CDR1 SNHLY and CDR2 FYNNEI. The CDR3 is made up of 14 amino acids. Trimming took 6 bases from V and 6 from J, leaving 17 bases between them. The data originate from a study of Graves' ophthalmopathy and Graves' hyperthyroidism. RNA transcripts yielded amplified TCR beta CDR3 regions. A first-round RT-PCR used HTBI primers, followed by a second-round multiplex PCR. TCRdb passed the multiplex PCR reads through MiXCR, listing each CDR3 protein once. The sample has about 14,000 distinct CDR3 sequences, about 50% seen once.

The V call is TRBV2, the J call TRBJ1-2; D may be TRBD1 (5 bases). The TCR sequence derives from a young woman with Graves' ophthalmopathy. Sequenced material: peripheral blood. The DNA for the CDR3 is TGTGCCAGCAGGGGGTCGACAGTCTACCATGGCTACACCTTC. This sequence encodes CASRGSTVYHGYTF.